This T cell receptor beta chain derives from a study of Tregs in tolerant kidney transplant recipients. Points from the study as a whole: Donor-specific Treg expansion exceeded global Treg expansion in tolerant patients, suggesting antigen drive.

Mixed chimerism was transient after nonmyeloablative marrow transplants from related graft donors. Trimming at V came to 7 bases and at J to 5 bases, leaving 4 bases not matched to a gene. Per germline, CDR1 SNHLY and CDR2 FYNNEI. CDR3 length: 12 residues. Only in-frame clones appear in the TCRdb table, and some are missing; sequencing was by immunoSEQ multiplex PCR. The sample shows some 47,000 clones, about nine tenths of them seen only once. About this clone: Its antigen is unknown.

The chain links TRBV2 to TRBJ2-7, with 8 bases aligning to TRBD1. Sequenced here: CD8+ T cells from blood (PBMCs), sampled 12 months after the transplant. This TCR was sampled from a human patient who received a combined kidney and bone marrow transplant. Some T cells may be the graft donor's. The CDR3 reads CASMQGAHEQYF. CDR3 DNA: TGTGCCAGCATGCAGGGGGCCCACGAGCAGTACTTC.